Described below is a single TCR beta chain sequence and its context. As yet, its antigen is unknown. These data are taken from a study of CD8 T cells in ankylosing spondylitis. V was clipped by 6 bases and J by 0 bases, with 15 bases between them. The CDR3 loop spans 16 amino acids. Germline V CDR1 and CDR2: MNHNS, SASEGT. TCRdb re-analysed the 5' RACE reads in MiXCR, keeping a single row per CDR3 protein. Of some 140,000 distinct CDR3 sequences in the sample, about a sixth are singletons; the top ten hold around a third. Whole-study findings and limits: Ankylosing spondylitis blood seemed to carry a telltale TCR beta motif made of seven or eight highly homologous variants.

The J gene is TRBJ2-4, the V gene TRBV6-1; perhaps TRBD1 as D (6 bases). This receptor was identified in a male donor with ankylosing spondylitis. The specimen was blood, either unsorted or a sorted T cell fraction (not recorded which). The CDR3 bases are TGTGCCAGCAGAGACCCAGGGGCTGGAGCCAAAAACATTCAGTACTTC. This gives the protein CASRDPGAGAKNIQYF.